The 19 T cell receptor beta chains below all came from one sample that was sequenced in a study of T-cell memory formation after mild COVID-19. TCRdb itself ran the 5' RACE reads through MiXCR, one entry per CDR3 protein. The table lists hundreds of thousands of distinct CDR3 sequences, over 15% of them singletons. The specimen was PBMCs or a T cell subset sorted from them (not recorded which). Source of these receptors: an adult woman who had mild COVID-19 (a few samples of this study predate the infection). Cell type and time point are not known.

The V call is TRBV7-9, the J call TRBJ2-1, with 10 positions matching TRBD2. J was trimmed by 10 bases and V by 7 bases; bases with no gene match: 7. CDR3 length: 13 residues. Germline V CDR1 and CDR2: SEHNR, FQNEAQ (reference sequence). CDR3 DNA: TGTGCCAGCACGCCGGGACTAGCGAAGGAGCAGTTCTTC. It translates to CASTPGLAKEQFF.

A few counts support this clonotype. The rearrangement links TRBV7-9 to TRBJ2-7; the match to TRBD2 covers 8 bases. This CDR3 is built from 14 residues. The ends lost 5 bases at V and 5 bases at J; junction bases unmatched: 8. Germline V CDR1 and CDR2: SEHNR, FQNEAQ (reference sequence). Written as DNA, the CDR3 is TGTGCCAGCAGCCGAGACGGGACTAGAGACGAGCAGTACTTC. Its protein product is CASSRDGTRDEQYF.

The chain combines TRBV29-1 with TRBJ2-2; maybe TRBD1 (5 bases). The CDR3 has 14 amino acids. Trimming removed 4 bases from V and 6 bases from J, with 15 bases in between. Germline values: CDR1 SQVTM, CDR2 ANQGSEA. This CDR3 reads CSVVLQGKAGELFF. As DNA, the CDR3 is TGCAGCGTTGTACTGCAGGGAAAGGCCGGGGAGCTGTTTTTT.

The chain links TRBV9 to TRBJ2-2; 8 bases are a match to TRBD2. Germline lookup yields CDR1 SGDLS and CDR2 YYNGEE. V gave up 6 bases and J gave up 4 bases; unmatched junction bases: 11. The CDR3 is 16 amino acids. The DNA for the CDR3 is TGTGCCAGCACCGTGGGAGCGGGAGTGAGCACCGGGGAGCTGTTTTTT. It codes for CASTVGAGVSTGELFF.

In this sample, this clonotype turned up a few times. The chain carries TRBV12-3 or TRBV12-4 and TRBJ2-1; D possibly matches TRBD1 or TRBD2 (5 bases each). V lost 8 bases, J lost 8 bases, and 13 bases lay in between. The CDR3 runs 12 residues. The CDR3 DNA sequence: TGTGCCAGCCTGTCGGGGACCTATGAGCAGTTCTTC. As protein: CASLSGTYEQFF.

The J gene is TRBJ2-7, the V gene TRBV7-9; no clear D gene. V was trimmed by 0 bases and J by 4 bases, leaving 10 bases between them. The CDR3 totals 14 residues. Per the germline V gene, CDR1 is SEHNR and CDR2 is FQNEAQ (reference sequence). In DNA, the CDR3 is TGTGCCAGCAGCTTAGCAGGGTATCGGTACGAGCAGTACTTC. Protein sequence: CASSLAGYRYEQYF.

This clonotype has just a few counts. J is TRBJ1-2 and V is TRBV7-2, with TRBD1 identical over 7 bases. After removal of 5 bases from V and 3 bases from J, the junction contained 6 bases not matched to a gene. The CDR3 totals 14 residues. Germline CDR1 SGHTA, CDR2 FQGNSA. This CDR3 is CASSTRQGYYGYTF. DNA of the CDR3: TGTGCCAGCAGCACAAGACAGGGATACTATGGCTACACCTTC.

V is TRBV6-6 and J is TRBJ2-7, with 10 nucleotides matching TRBD2. The CDR3 has 16 amino acids. The germline V gene has CDR1 MNHNY and CDR2 SVGAGI (reference sequence). Germline trimming cut 2 bases from V and 1 base from J; bases unmatched to any gene: 5. CDR3 DNA: TGTGCCAGCAGTTACGGGCTAGCGGGAGTGTCCTACGAGCAGTACTTC. Translation gives CASSYGLAGVSYEQYF.

V gene TRBV5-1 combines with J gene TRBJ1-5; possibly TRBD1 for D (6 bases). The CDR3 totals 15 residues. V was pared by 1 base and J by 8 bases, with 16 bases between. Germline V lookup: CDR1 SGHRS, CDR2 YFSETQ. The chain's CDR3 is CASSLSLDSREPQHF. The CDR3 DNA sequence: TGCGCCAGCAGCTTGTCCCTGGACAGTAGGGAGCCCCAGCATTTT.

V is TRBV2 and J is TRBJ1-1; possible D gene TRBD1, 5 bases. Germline CDR1 is SNHLY and CDR2 is FYNNEI. This CDR3 is built from 14 residues. V was shortened by 6 bases and J by 3 bases, with 14 bases between the two germline ends. The chain's CDR3 is CASSLREMDTEAFF. CDR3 DNA sequence: TGTGCCAGCAGCCTCAGGGAGATGGACACTGAAGCTTTCTTT.

This clonotype was seen repeatedly, ten times or more. V is TRBV5-1 and J is TRBJ2-3; 7 bases align to TRBD2. Germline loops: CDR1 SGHRS, CDR2 YFSETQ. V was pared by 1 base and J by 2 bases, with 4 bases of the junction left unmatched. The CDR3 is 15 amino acids. CDR3 loop: CASSLSGTNTDTQYF. CDR3 DNA: TGCGCCAGCAGCTTGAGCGGGACTAACACAGATACGCAGTATTTT.

A few counts support this clonotype. The chain carries TRBV9 and TRBJ1-1, with D possibly matching TRBD1 (6 bases). The CDR3 contains 15 residues. V dropped 2 bases and J dropped 0 bases, with 11 bases sitting between them. The V gene's germline CDR1 is SGDLS and CDR2 YYNGEE. Here the CDR3 reads CASSVRTGLNTEAFF. The CDR3 DNA follows: TGTGCCAGCAGCGTGAGAACAGGGTTGAACACTGAAGCTTTCTTT. Full variable domain (missing parts from reference TRBV9 and TRBJ1-1): DSGVTQTPKHLITATGQRVTLRCSPRSGDLSVYWYQQSLDQGLQFLIQYYNGEERAKGNILERFSAQQFPDLHSELNLSSLELGDSALYFCASSVRTGLNTEAFFGQGTRLTVV.

This clonotype has ten or more counts. V is TRBV25-1 and J is TRBJ2-6; D call uncertain. V lost 3 bases, J lost 0 bases, and 15 bases lay in between. The CDR3 is 18 residues long. From germline, CDR1 is MGHDK and CDR2 SYGVNS. CDR3: CASSDGIRRFSGANVLTF. The CDR3 DNA is TGTGCCAGCAGTGATGGGATCCGGCGCTTCTCTGGGGCCAACGTCCTGACTTTC.

J is TRBJ1-4 and V is TRBV16; no firm D call. The germline gives CDR1 KGHSY, CDR2 FQNENV. CDR3 size: 13 residues. Trimming shortened V by 3 bases and J by 8 bases, and 10 bases separated the two germline ends. The CDR3 nucleotides are TGTGCCAGCAGCCACCCTGACATGGAAAAACTGTTTTTT. Translation: CASSHPDMEKLFF.

This clonotype was counted a few times. The chain couples TRBV12-3 or TRBV12-4 to TRBJ2-3; a possible D gene is TRBD2 (5 bases). The CDR3 is 12 amino acids. Between the trimmed V and J ends, which lost 5 bases and 8 bases, there was a span of 11 bases. The CDR3 region is CASSLTGGTQYF. As DNA, the CDR3 is TGTGCCAGCAGTCTGACTGGAGGTACGCAGTATTTT.

This clonotype was found a few times. The chain combines TRBV3-1 with TRBJ1-1; D is undetermined. The germline V and J ends were trimmed by 0 bases and 1 base, with 6 bases remaining between them. The CDR3 covers 14 residues. Germline CDR1 LGHDT, CDR2 YNNKEL (reference sequence). The CDR3 bases are TGTGCCAGCAGCCAAGAAGGATCGAACACTGAAGCTTTCTTT. It is translated as CASSQEGSNTEAFF.

This clonotype was detected only a few times. The chain carries TRBV7-2 and TRBJ2-3; 7 nucleotides line up with TRBD2. The junction had 11 bases not matched to a gene; V was cut back by 5 bases and J by 0 bases. The germline V gene has CDR1 SGHTA and CDR2 FQGNSA. The CDR3 extends over 17 amino acids. CDR3 DNA sequence: TGTGCCAGCAGCCGCGGGTGGCTAGCGGTAAGCACAGATACGCAGTATTTT. Translation: CASSRGWLAVSTDTQYF.

The chain employs TRBV29-1 and TRBJ1-4, with D possibly being TRBD1 (5 bases). V shed 7 bases and J shed 4 bases, with 13 bases lying between them. The CDR3 consists of 13 residues. CDR1 and CDR2 (germline): SQVTM, ANQGSEA. Here the CDR3 DNA reads TGCAGCGCCAGTCATGGGGGTAATGAAAAACTGTTTTTT. Translated: CSASHGGNEKLFF.

V gene TRBV9 combines with J gene TRBJ2-5; TRBD2 aligns across 10 bases. V was pared by 3 bases and J by 4 bases, with 12 bases of the junction left unmatched. The CDR3 runs 17 residues. Germline V gives CDR1 SGDLS, CDR2 YYNGEE. The CDR3 loop is CASSEGDSLAGAETQYF. Written as DNA, the CDR3 is TGTGCCAGCAGCGAGGGGGACAGCCTAGCGGGAGCAGAGACCCAGTACTTC.